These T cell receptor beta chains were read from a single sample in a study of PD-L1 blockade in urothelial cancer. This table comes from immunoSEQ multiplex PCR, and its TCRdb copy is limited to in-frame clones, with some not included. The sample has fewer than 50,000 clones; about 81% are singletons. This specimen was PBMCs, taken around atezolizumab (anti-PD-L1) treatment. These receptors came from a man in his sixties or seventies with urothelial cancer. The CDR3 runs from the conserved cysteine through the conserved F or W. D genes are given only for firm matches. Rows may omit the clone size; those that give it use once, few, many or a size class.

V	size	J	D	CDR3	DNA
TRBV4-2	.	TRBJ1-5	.	CASSQVPMGTGPYSNQPQHF	TGTGCCAGCAGCCAAGTTCCGATGGGAACAGGCCCATATAGCAATCAGCCCCAGCATTTT
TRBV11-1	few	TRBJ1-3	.	CASSSTEGSTIYF	TGTGCCAGCAGCTCCACTGAAGGGAGCACCATATATTTT
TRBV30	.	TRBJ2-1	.	CAWKPTNNEQFF	TGTGCCTGGAAGCCCACGAACAATGAGCAGTTCTTC
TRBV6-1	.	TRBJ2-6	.	CASSEAPGAGANVLTF	TGTGCCAGCAGTGAAGCTCCAGGGGCTGGGGCCAACGTCCTGACTTTC
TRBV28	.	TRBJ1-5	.	CASSFYKGQPNQPQHF	TGTGCCAGCAGTTTTTATAAGGGACAACCAAATCAGCCCCAGCATTTT
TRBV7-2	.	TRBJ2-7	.	CASSSSGALPLEQYF	TGTGCCAGCAGCTCTTCAGGGGCCCTCCCCTTGGAGCAGTACTTC
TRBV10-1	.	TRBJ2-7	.	CASSEGSGTLEQYF	TGCGCCAGCAGTGAAGGGTCCGGGACACTCGAGCAGTACTTC
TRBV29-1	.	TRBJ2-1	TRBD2	CSSGTSGRNEQFF	TGCAGCTCTGGGACTAGCGGGAGGAATGAGCAGTTCTTC
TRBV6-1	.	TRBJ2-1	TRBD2	CASSPKTSGRNEQFF	TGTGCCAGCAGTCCCAAGACTAGCGGGAGGAATGAGCAGTTCTTC
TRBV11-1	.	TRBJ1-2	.	CASSLGTGDNYGYTF	TGTGCCAGCAGCTTGGGGACGGGGGATAACTATGGCTACACCTTC
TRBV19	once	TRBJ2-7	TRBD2	CASSRALAGVYEQYF	TGTGCCAGTAGTAGGGCGCTAGCGGGAGTGTACGAGCAGTACTTC
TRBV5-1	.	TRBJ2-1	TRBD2	CASTPDGGRSYNEQFF	TGCGCCAGCACCCCGGATGGCGGGAGATCCTACAATGAGCAGTTCTTC
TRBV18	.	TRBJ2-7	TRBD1	CASSPRVLGTGRYEQYF	TGTGCCAGCTCACCTCGAGTATTAGGGACAGGGCGCTACGAGCAGTACTTC